This T cell receptor (beta chain) was retrieved from a study of shared clonotypes between healthy human individuals. Profiled with immunoSEQ multiplex PCR; TCRdb holds only in-frame clones, not every one. The profile shows about 800,000 clones, just over 95% of them singletons. Naive CD8 populations comprised CD45RO-negative cells positively selected for CCR7, excluding terminally differentiated effector memory CD45RA+ cells. About this clone itself: Its cognate antigen is unknown.

Trimming pared 4 bases from V and 0 bases from J, leaving 7 bases between. The CDR3 contains 14 residues. Germline V gene lookup returns CDR1 LNHNV and CDR2 YYDKDF (reference sequence). Overall study findings and caveats: Genetic and exposure-history diversity was limited by the small donor number.

The sequenced material came from naive CD8+ T cells sorted from blood. The chain joins TRBV15 to TRBJ2-1, with no clear D. The TCR comes from a man younger than 45 in good health. CDR3 sequence reads: CATSKTASYNEQFF. The CDR3 DNA reads as TGTGCCACCAGCAAAACGGCCTCCTACAATGAGCAGTTCTTC.